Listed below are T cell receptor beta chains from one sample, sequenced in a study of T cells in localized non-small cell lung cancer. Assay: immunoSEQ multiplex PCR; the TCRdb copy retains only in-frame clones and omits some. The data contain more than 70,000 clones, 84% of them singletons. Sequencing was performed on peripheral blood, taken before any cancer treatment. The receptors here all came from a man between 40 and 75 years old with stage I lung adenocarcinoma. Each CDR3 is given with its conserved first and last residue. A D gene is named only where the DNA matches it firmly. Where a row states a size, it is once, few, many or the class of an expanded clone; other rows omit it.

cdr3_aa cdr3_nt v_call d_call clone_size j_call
CASSFEGPDTGELFF TGCGCCAGCAGCTTCGAGGGGCCCGACACCGGGGAGCTGTTTTTT TRBV5-1 - - TRBJ2-2
CASLAEGLNTEAFF TGTGCCAGCTTAGCAGAGGGGTTGAACACTGAAGCTTTCTTT TRBV6-6 - - TRBJ1-1
CASSEQGGDIQYF TGTGCCAGCAGTGAACAGGGTGGAGACATTCAGTACTTC TRBV2 - - TRBJ2-4
CASSPLAGGHEQFF TGTGCCAGCAGCCCTCTAGCGGGGGGGCATGAGCAGTTCTTC TRBV7-2 TRBD2 - TRBJ2-1
CASSVGSGVNTGELFF TGTGCCAGTAGTGTAGGATCAGGGGTAAACACCGGGGAGCTGTTTTTT TRBV19 - - TRBJ2-2
CASSDPKDGTGNQETQYF TGTGCCAGCAGTGACCCCAAGGACGGGACAGGAAACCAAGAGACCCAGTACTTC TRBV6-1 TRBD1 - TRBJ2-5
CASSLVASGGREQYF TGCGCCAGCAGCTTGGTTGCTAGCGGGGGTCGCGAGCAGTACTTC TRBV5-1 TRBD2 - TRBJ2-7
CAWSMGRTGLAETQYF TGTGCCTGGAGTATGGGGCGCACGGGACTAGCAGAGACCCAGTACTTC TRBV30 TRBD2 - TRBJ2-5
CASSEEQGKETQYF TGTGCCAGCAGTGAAGAACAGGGAAAGGAGACCCAGTACTTC TRBV2 - - TRBJ2-5
CASSYRGANYGYTF TGTGCCAGCAGTTACAGGGGAGCTAACTATGGCTACACCTTC TRBV6-6 - - TRBJ1-2
CASSLNLARAFF TGTGCCAGCAGCTTAAATCTAGCCAGAGCTTTCTTT TRBV7-2 - - TRBJ1-1
CASSPSETYEQYF TGTGCCAGCAGCCCTTCTGAGACCTACGAGCAGTACTTC TRBV7-9 - - TRBJ2-7
CASSMEGRGNTEAFF TGTGCCAGCAGCATGGAGGGGCGCGGAAACACTGAAGCTTTCTTT TRBV13 - - TRBJ1-1
CASSLGSLVGPSTDTQYF TGTGCCAGCAGCTTGGGATCGCTTGTAGGTCCCAGCACAGATACGCAGTATTTT TRBV5-8 - - TRBJ2-3
CASSPASGVTYEQYF TGTGCCAGCAGCCCAGCCAGCGGGGTTACCTACGAGCAGTACTTC TRBV7-6 TRBD2 many TRBJ2-7
CASSSPTRGLYGYTF TGTGCCAGCAGTTCGCCTACACGGGGCCTGTATGGCTACACCTTC TRBV28 - few TRBJ1-2
CASRWGGANTEAFF TGTGCCAGTAGGTGGGGGGGCGCGAACACTGAAGCTTTCTTT TRBV19 - - TRBJ1-1
CAWQQGAYGYTF TGTGCCTGGCAACAGGGGGCTTATGGCTACACCTTC TRBV30 TRBD1 few TRBJ1-2
CQKTRGGYGYTF TGTCAAAAAACCCGGGGGGGCTATGGCTACACCTTC TRBV6-6 - - TRBJ1-2
CASSAQNRDLNTEAFF TGTGCCAGCAGCGCACAAAACAGGGACCTGAACACTGAAGCTTTCTTT TRBV5-4 - - TRBJ1-1
CASSLKAGETYEQYF TGTGCCAGCAGCTTAAAGGCGGGAGAGACCTACGAGCAGTACTTC TRBV7-3 TRBD2 - TRBJ2-7
CASSPGASGGAGEQFF TGCGCCAGCAGCCCGGGGGCTAGCGGGGGGGCCGGTGAGCAGTTCTTC TRBV5-1 TRBD2 - TRBJ2-1
CASRTSGGPSGEQYF TGCGCCAGCCGAACTAGCGGGGGGCCTTCTGGGGAGCAGTACTTC TRBV5-1 TRBD2 - TRBJ2-7
CASSVHETGTGETQYF TGTGCCAGCAGCGTCCACGAGACAGGAACCGGAGAGACCCAGTACTTC TRBV9 - - TRBJ2-5
CASSPGVEQFF TGTGCCAGCAGCCCTGGGGTCGAGCAGTTCTTC TRBV7-6 - - TRBJ2-1
CASSFRRDTGELFF TGCGCCAGCAGCTTCCGCCGTGACACCGGGGAGCTGTTTTTT TRBV5-1 - - TRBJ2-2